Each of the 20 T cell receptor beta chains below was sequenced from the same sample in a study of blood T cell repertoires in COVID-19. The repertoire was sequenced with immunoSEQ multiplex PCR; TCRdb's copy has only in-frame clones and lacks some. The sample comprises fewer than 55,000 clones, around 92% of which are singletons, and more than 7% rests with the top ten. The source material was peripheral blood. These receptor sequences come from a man aged 80 or over with active or convalescent COVID-19.

V and J are TRBV19 and TRBJ1-2, with a weak D call TRBD1 (6 bases). Germline V gives CDR1 LNHDA, CDR2 SQIVND (reference sequence). The CDR3 covers 12 residues. V was pared by 7 bases and J by 7 bases, with 13 bases between. The CDR3 DNA reads TGTGCCAGTAACCTACAGGGTCTTGGCTACACCTTC. This translates into CASNLQGLGYTF.

The genes are TRBV7-2 and TRBJ2-5, with D uncertain. Trimming stripped 2 bases from V and 5 bases from J, with 6 bases between. This CDR3 is built from 12 residues. Germline values: CDR1 SGHTA, CDR2 FQGNSA. The CDR3 sequence: CASSLTLETQYF. The CDR3 DNA is TGTGCCAGCAGCTTAACTCTGGAGACCCAGTACTTC.

This rearrangement joins TRBV7-3 to TRBJ2-7; 7 bases fit TRBD2. The V gene's germline CDR1 is SGHTA and CDR2 FQGTGA. V was pared by 2 bases and J by 5 bases, with 3 bases of the junction left unmatched. This CDR3 is 13 amino acids long. The CDR3 loop is CASSLSGRDEQYF. CDR3 in DNA: TGTGCCAGCAGCTTATCGGGGAGGGACGAGCAGTACTTC.

The CDR3 loop reads CAWSAPGQNSPLHF. The DNA of the CDR3 is TGTGCCTGGAGTGCACCGGGACAGAATTCACCCCTCCACTTT. V and J are TRBV30 and TRBJ1-6, with 7 nucleotides matching TRBD1. The germline gives CDR1 GTSNPN, CDR2 SVGIG (reference sequence). This CDR3 region has 14 residues. The ends lost 1 base at V and 7 bases at J; junction bases unmatched: 4.

The chain links TRBV15 to TRBJ1-1; D is unresolved. V was clipped by 1 base and J by 4 bases, with 4 bases between them. Germline CDR1 is LNHNV and CDR2 is YYDKDF (reference sequence). This CDR3 is 12 amino acids long. CDR3 protein: CATSRAGTEAFF. For the CDR3, the DNA is TGTGCCACCAGCAGAGCGGGCACTGAAGCTTTCTTT.

V usage is TRBV6-2 or TRBV6-3 and J usage is TRBJ2-7; D gene uncertain. CDR3 length: 12 residues. Germline-derived CDR1 and CDR2 are MNHEY and SVGEGT. V shed 3 bases and J shed 2 bases, with 5 bases lying between them. CDR3 sequence reads: CASSYLTYEQYF. The CDR3 DNA follows: TGTGCCAGCAGTTATTTAACCTACGAGCAGTACTTC.

This chain uses TRBV14 with TRBJ2-3, with D possibly matching TRBD1 (6 bases). The CDR3 loop spans 15 amino acids. The V gene's germline CDR1 is SGHDN and CDR2 FVKESK. The V end lost 4 bases, the J end lost 1 base, and 12 bases lay between the germline ends. CDR3 nucleotide sequence: TGTGCCAGCAGCCTCAGGGGAGCTGGCACAGATACGCAGTATTTT. This codes for CASSLRGAGTDTQYF.

The gene calls are TRBV18 and TRBJ1-2; 7 bases fit TRBD1. Trimming at V came to 2 bases and at J to 6 bases, leaving 9 bases not matched to a gene. This CDR3 comprises 15 residues. Per germline, CDR1 KGHSH and CDR2 LQKENI. CDR3 residues: CASSPLGQGENGYTF. CDR3 nucleotides: TGTGCCAGCTCACCATTGGGGCAGGGGGAAAATGGCTACACCTTC.

The rearrangement uses TRBV27 and TRBJ1-5, with 8 bases identical to TRBD1. The germline CDR1 and CDR2 sequences are MNHEY and SMNVEV (reference sequence). Trimming at V came to 5 bases and at J to 1 base, leaving 7 bases not matched to a gene. The CDR3 sequence is 16 residues long. The CDR3 spells CASSGIRGRSNQPQHF. Here the CDR3 DNA reads TGTGCCAGCAGTGGGATCAGGGGGCGAAGCAATCAGCCCCAGCATTTT.

The V call is TRBV6-1, the J call TRBJ1-3; the match to TRBD1 covers 7 bases. J lost 0 bases, V lost 2 bases, and 7 bases had no gene match. This CDR3 is built from 17 residues. Germline CDR1 MNHNS, CDR2 SASEGT. The DNA of the CDR3 is TGTGCCAGCAGTGAAAGGGACAGACCTGGCTCTGGAAACACCATATATTTT. Its protein is CASSERDRPGSGNTIYF.

This chain uses TRBV9 with TRBJ1-3, with a weak D call TRBD1 (6 bases). V was trimmed by 4 bases and J by 0 bases, leaving 14 bases between them. The CDR3 runs 16 residues. CDR1 is SGDLS and CDR2 is YYNGEE in the germline V gene. CDR3 loop: CASSQTLGGSGNTIYF. The CDR3 DNA follows: TGTGCCAGCAGCCAAACGTTAGGGGGCTCTGGAAACACCATATATTTT.

The chain has TRBV12-5 and TRBJ1-1, with D maybe TRBD1 (6 bases). The CDR3 extends over 16 amino acids. Germline CDR1 and CDR2: LGHNT and FRNRAP. The ends were cut back, 0 bases at V and 4 bases at J, with 15 bases in the middle. The CDR3 coding sequence is TGTGCTAGTGGTTTGGTGTCAGGGGTTCGCGGCACTGAAGCTTTCTTT. It translates to CASGLVSGVRGTEAFF.

The V and J genes are TRBV5-1 and TRBJ1-2; unclear D gene. Germline loops: CDR1 SGHRS, CDR2 YFSETQ. CDR3 size: 14 residues. V lost 0 bases, J lost 4 bases, and 10 bases lay in between. The CDR3 DNA sequence: TGCGCCAGCAGCTTGGCCAATCAGGTCTATGGCTACACCTTC. This sequence encodes CASSLANQVYGYTF. The complete variable domain, with remaining parts taken from reference TRBV5-1 and TRBJ1-2, reads KAGVTQTPRYLIKTRGQQVTLSCSPISGHRSVSWYQQTPGQGLQFLFEYFSETQRNKGNFPGRFSGRQFSNSRSEMNVSTLELGDSALYLCASSLANQVYGYTFGSGTRLTVV.

This clone was seen a single time. The CDR3 bases are TGTGCCAGCAGTTACGGACACATAAATCAGCCCCAGCATTTT. Its translation: CASSYGHINQPQHF. The chain employs TRBV6-2 or TRBV6-3 and TRBJ1-5; D is perhaps TRBD1 (5 bases). Trimming removed 2 bases at V and 4 bases at J, with 9 bases between. The V gene's germline CDR1 is MNHEY and CDR2 SVGEGT. CDR3 size: 14 residues.

The chain recombines TRBV4-3 with TRBJ1-6; D remains ambiguous. The V gene's germline CDR1 is LGHNA and CDR2 YSLEER. The V end lost 1 base, the J end lost 10 bases, and 14 bases lay between the germline ends. This CDR3 is built from 15 residues. CDR3 residues: CASSQGRGIRSPLHF. CDR3 DNA: TGCGCCAGCAGCCAAGGACGAGGGATAAGGTCACCCCTCCACTTT.

The CDR3 coding sequence is TGTGCCATCTCCCGACAGGGGGCTATCAAAGGCTATGGCTACACCTTC. Translation: CAISRQGAIKGYGYTF. The gene calls are TRBV10-3 and TRBJ1-2, with 10 nucleotides matching TRBD1. The germline gives CDR1 ENHRY, CDR2 SYGVKD. Trimming took 8 bases from V and 4 from J; bases not matched to a gene: 13. This CDR3 has 16 residues.

The rearrangement uses TRBV7-2 and TRBJ1-2; 10 bases are a match to TRBD1. CDR3 length: 17 amino acids. The trim removed 4 bases at V and 8 bases at J, leaving 16 bases unmatched. Germline V lookup: CDR1 SGHTA, CDR2 FQGNSA. The CDR3 DNA is TGTGCCAGCAGCTACACCTTGGCGAGACAGGGGGCTAAAGGCTACACCTTC. It encodes CASSYTLARQGAKGYTF.

The chain combines TRBV7-9 with TRBJ2-7, with D perhaps TRBD1 (6 bases). CDR3 length: 12 residues. Germline assignment: CDR1 SEHNR and CDR2 FQNEAQ (reference sequence). V dropped 3 bases and J dropped 4 bases, with 7 bases sitting between them. This CDR3 reads CASSLQGYEQYF. CDR3 nucleotide sequence: TGTGCCAGCAGCTTGCAGGGGTACGAGCAGTACTTC. The whole variable domain, remainder taken from reference TRBV7-9 and TRBJ2-7, is DTGVSQNPRHKITKRGQNVTFRCDPISEHNRLYWYRQTLGQGPEFLTYFQNEAQLEKSRLLSDRFSAERPKGSFSTLEIQRTEQGDSAMYLCASSLQGYEQYFGPGTRLTVT.

This clone was seen a single time. The genes are TRBV6-5 and TRBJ1-1, with TRBD1 identical over 8 bases. Germline V lookup: CDR1 MNHEY, CDR2 SVGAGI. J was trimmed by 2 bases and V by 8 bases; bases with no gene match: 7. The CDR3 has 14 residues. The CDR3 coding sequence is TGTGCCAGCGGAAAAGGGACAGGCAACACTGAAGCTTTCTTT. Protein sequence: CASGKGTGNTEAFF.

V is TRBV9 and J is TRBJ1-1, with 8 bases identical to TRBD1. Looked up from germline, CDR1 is SGDLS and CDR2 is YYNGEE. The V gene end was trimmed by 5 bases and the J gene end by 2 bases; junction bases not matched to a gene: 5. The CDR3 loop spans 14 amino acids. For the CDR3, the DNA is TGTGCCAGCAGTCGTACAGGGGGAAACACTGAAGCTTTCTTT. Amino acid sequence: CASSRTGGNTEAFF. The full variable domain, in which reference TRBV9 and TRBJ1-1 provide the parts outside the CDR3, is DSGVTQTPKHLITATGQRVTLRCSPRSGDLSVYWYQQSLDQGLQFLIQYYNGEERAKGNILERFSAQQFPDLHSELNLSSLELGDSALYFCASSRTGGNTEAFFGQGTRLTVV.